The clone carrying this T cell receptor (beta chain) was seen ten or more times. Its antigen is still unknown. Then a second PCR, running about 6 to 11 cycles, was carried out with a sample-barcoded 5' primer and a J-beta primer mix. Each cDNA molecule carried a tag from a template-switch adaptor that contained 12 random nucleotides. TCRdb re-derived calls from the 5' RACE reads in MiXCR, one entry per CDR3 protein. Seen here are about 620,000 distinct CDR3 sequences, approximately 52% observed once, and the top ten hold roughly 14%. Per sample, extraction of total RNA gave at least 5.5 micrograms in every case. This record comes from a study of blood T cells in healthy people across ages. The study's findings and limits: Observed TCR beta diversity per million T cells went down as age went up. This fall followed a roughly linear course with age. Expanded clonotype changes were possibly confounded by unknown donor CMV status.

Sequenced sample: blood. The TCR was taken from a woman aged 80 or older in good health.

As DNA, the CDR3 is TGTGCCAGCAGGAAGACAGTCGGTGAGCAGTTCTTC. As protein: CASRKTVGEQFF. V is TRBV5-5 and J is TRBJ2-1, with D possibly TRBD1 on 5 matching bases. V dropped 5 bases and J dropped 9 bases, with 12 bases sitting between them. The CDR3 is made up of 12 amino acids. Germline V lookup: CDR1 SGHKS, CDR2 YYEKEE (reference sequence).